The 15 T cell receptor beta chains in this list originate from one sample, sequenced in a study of shared T cell receptors in the human thymus. Clones were read by immunoSEQ multiplex PCR, and TCRdb kept only the in-frame ones, dropping some. Altogether under 700,000 clones are present, 70% to 80% being singletons, with the ten largest covering approximately 0.013%. The sample also formed part of further work on human thymus T cells.

The sequenced sample consisted of thymocytes. These receptor sequences come from a boy under two years old with a congenital heart defect.

V and J are TRBV19 and TRBJ2-1; 8 bases are a match to TRBD1. The CDR3 is 16 residues long. Trimming took 5 bases from V and 4 from J; bases not matched to a gene: 10. The V gene's germline CDR1 is LNHDA and CDR2 SQIVND (reference sequence). CDR3 protein: CASSLQPGGQYNEQFF. As DNA, the CDR3 is TGTGCCAGTAGTCTCCAGCCAGGGGGCCAGTACAATGAGCAGTTCTTC.

The chain links TRBV5-1 to TRBJ2-4; D possibly corresponds to TRBD2 (6 bases). Germline CDR1 and CDR2: SGHRS and YFSETQ. The CDR3 consists of 14 residues. Trimming removed 3 bases at V and 12 bases at J, with 19 bases between. The CDR3 protein is CASSSWTRGEPQYF. CDR3 DNA sequence: TGCGCCAGCAGCTCCTGGACTCGCGGGGAACCTCAGTACTTC. Variable domain in full (rest from reference TRBV5-1 and TRBJ2-4): KAGVTQTPRYLIKTRGQQVTLSCSPISGHRSVSWYQQTPGQGLQFLFEYFSETQRNKGNFPGRFSGRQFSNSRSEMNVSTLELGDSALYLCASSSWTRGEPQYFGAGTRLSVL.

This clone was recorded once. An end of the junction differs from the germline gene, which may be a read error. The rearrangement uses TRBV7-2 and TRBJ2-7, with 8 positions matching TRBD2. The length of the CDR3 is 17 residues. The germline V gene encodes CDR1 SGHTA and CDR2 FQGNSA. CDR3 coding DNA: TGTGCCAGCAACTTACCAGGAGGGACTAGGGACTACTACGAGCAGTACTTC. Protein: CASNLPGGTRDYYEQYF.

This clone has only one observation. This chain connects TRBV6-1 to TRBJ2-3; a possible D gene is TRBD2 (6 bases). Trimming pared 1 base from V and 6 bases from J, leaving 17 bases between. Germline V gives CDR1 MNHNS, CDR2 SASEGT. CDR3 size: 16 residues. CDR3: CASSEVLEGRSDTQYF. DNA of the CDR3: TGTGCCAGCAGTGAAGTTCTAGAGGGGAGGTCGGATACGCAGTATTTT.

The CDR3 DNA sequence: TGTGCCTGGAGTTGGGGCGCTAGCGGGAGAAAAGAGACCCAGTACTTC. Translation gives CAWSWGASGRKETQYF. This chain links TRBV30 with TRBJ2-5; 10 bases fit TRBD2. The V gene end was trimmed by 2 bases and the J gene end by 3 bases; junction bases not matched to a gene: 9. CDR1 GTSNPN and CDR2 SVGIG come from the germline V gene (reference sequence). There are 16 residues in the CDR3.

V is TRBV4-1 and J is TRBJ2-7; TRBD1 might be the D (7 bases). The V gene's germline CDR1 is MGHRA and CDR2 YSYEKL. This CDR3 contains 16 residues. Trimming shortened V by 3 bases and J by 0 bases, and 15 bases separated the two germline ends. CDR3 bases: TGCGCCAGCAGCCATACAACAGGGGAGGTCTCCTACGAGCAGTACTTC. It specifies CASSHTTGEVSYEQYF.

The rearrangement links TRBV6-5 to TRBJ2-1; D is perhaps TRBD2 (6 bases). There are 15 residues in the CDR3. V was shortened by 4 bases and J by 6 bases, with 16 bases between the two germline ends. Germline-derived CDR1 and CDR2 are MNHEY and SVGAGI. Written as DNA, the CDR3 is TGTGCCAGCAGTTTTTGCGGACTATGCCCCAATGAGCAGTTCTTC. It is translated as CASSFCGLCPNEQFF.

This chain joins TRBV4-2 and TRBJ2-3; D not certain. V lost 2 bases and J 4 bases, leaving 19 bases between the germline ends. The length of the CDR3 is 17 residues. CDR1 and CDR2 from the germline V gene are LGHNA and YNFKEQ. The CDR3 here is CASSQSEFPQLSDTQYF. Written as DNA, the CDR3 is TGTGCCAGCAGCCAAAGTGAATTTCCCCAGTTATCAGATACGCAGTATTTT.

The chain is built from TRBV28 and TRBJ2-5; unclear D gene. V lost 2 bases, J lost 7 bases, and 11 bases lay in between. The CDR3 totals 13 residues. In germline, CDR1 is MDHEN, CDR2 SYDVKM. The CDR3 here is CASSLRIPGTQYF. The CDR3 DNA reads TGTGCCAGCAGTTTACGTATCCCGGGGACCCAGTACTTC.

This clone was seen a handful of times. This chain links TRBV11-3 with TRBJ2-7; D is perhaps TRBD1 (6 bases). CDR3 length: 15 amino acids. The germline V gene has CDR1 SGHNT and CDR2 YENEEA. V lost 5 bases and J 0 bases, leaving 14 bases between the germline ends. The CDR3 nucleotides read TGTGCCAGCAGCCCCAGGGGCGGTAGCTCCTACGAGCAGTACTTC. Translated: CASSPRGGSSYEQYF.

V gene TRBV4-1 combines with J gene TRBJ2-7; 7 bases are shared with TRBD2. The CDR3 covers 16 residues. Per germline, CDR1 MGHRA and CDR2 YSYEKL. J was trimmed by 5 bases and V by 2 bases; bases with no gene match: 12. CDR3 in amino acids: CASSQKGSTSPHEQYF. The CDR3 nucleotides are TGCGCCAGCAGCCAAAAAGGTTCGACTAGCCCCCACGAGCAGTACTTC.

This clone turned up a few times. Other DNA sequences in the same sample also yield this CDR3. The chain combines TRBV5-6 with TRBJ2-1, with D uncertain. Germline CDR1 reads SGHDT; CDR2 reads YYEEEE. V was trimmed by 2 bases and J by 5 bases, leaving 11 bases between them. The CDR3 loop spans 14 amino acids. This CDR3 reads CASSFGGLNNEQFF. In DNA form, the CDR3 reads TGTGCCAGCAGCTTTGGTGGGCTCAACAATGAGCAGTTCTTC.

The chain links TRBV11-1 to TRBJ1-2; 7 bases align to TRBD1. CDR1 and CDR2 (germline): SGHAT, FQDESV (reference sequence). The CDR3 has 13 amino acids. The J segment lost 8 bases and the V segment lost 4 bases, leaving 7 bases of the junction unmatched. The CDR3 loop is CASSSGQNDGYTF. CDR3 in DNA: TGTGCCAGCAGCTCGGGACAGAACGACGGCTACACCTTC.

This clone was picked up a small number of times. CDR3 sequence: CASGLAGEFYEQYF. In DNA, the CDR3 is TGCGCCAGCGGACTAGCGGGAGAGTTCTACGAGCAGTACTTC. The chain is built from TRBV23-1 and TRBJ2-7, with 13 bases matching TRBD2. TRBV23-1 is assigned to the ORF class and has an uncertain function. Trimming took 8 bases from V and 3 from J; bases not matched to a gene: 4. This CDR3 region has 14 residues.

This clone was seen only a few times. The gene calls are TRBV7-9 and TRBJ1-3; D uncertain. The germline V and J ends were trimmed by 5 bases and 2 bases, with 16 bases remaining between them. This CDR3 contains 16 residues. Germline V gene lookup returns CDR1 SEHNR and CDR2 FQNEAQ (reference sequence). CDR3 DNA: TGTGCCAGCAGCCCCCCACTAGCGGTCCCTGGAAACACCATATATTTT. Protein: CASSPPLAVPGNTIYF.